Below, 17 T cell receptor beta chains from the same sample are listed, as sequenced in a study of immune characterization of retroperitoneal liposarcoma (dated by TCRdb to about 2019). Library method: PCR. Sequencing was carried out with a NextSeq 500. TCRdb's own reprocessing of the public reads used fastp at Q25 and MiXCR and kept productive beta chains. Each CDR3 protein gets just one entry, which takes the most common genes and DNA from the rows behind it. The table for this sample lists 3,000 or so distinct CDR3 sequences; about 40% of them were counted only once. The ten largest clones add up to under 40% of the sample. Sequencing input: tumor tissue. The source is a male donor with retroperitoneal liposarcoma.

This clonotype was picked up a small number of times. The gene calls are TRBV12-3 or TRBV12-4 and TRBJ2-5; 7 bases match TRBD1. V was clipped by 6 bases and J by 0 bases; unmatched bases: 4. The CDR3 spans 14 residues. Written as DNA, the CDR3 is TGTGCCAGCAGCCCTGGGACAGACCAAGAGACCCAGTACTTC. The encoded protein is CASSPGTDQETQYF.

This clonotype came up a few times. The gene calls are TRBV11-3 and TRBJ2-2; perhaps TRBD1 as D (5 bases). Germline V gene sequence: CDR1 SGHNT, CDR2 YENEEA. The CDR3 extends over 12 amino acids. The germline V and J ends were trimmed by 6 bases and 6 bases, with 8 bases remaining between them. The CDR3 sequence is CASREGAGELFF. CDR3 in DNA: TGTGCCAGCAGGGAAGGGGCCGGGGAGCTGTTTTTT.

This clonotype was observed many times. A read error is possible here, since a much larger clone lies one base away. This chain links TRBV11-1 with TRBJ2-1, with 8 positions matching TRBD2. V was pared by 1 base and J by 13 bases, with 15 bases of the junction left unmatched. CDR1 and CDR2 from the germline V gene are SGHAT and FQDESV (reference sequence). CDR3 length: 16 residues. CDR3 protein: CASSLDTGGEGETQFF. CDR3 DNA: TGTGCCAGCAGCTTAGATACGGGAGGGGAGGGGGAGACCCAGTTCTTC. Combining the CDR3 with reference TRBV11-1 and TRBJ2-1 gives the whole variable domain EAEVAQSPRYKITEKSQAVAFWCDPISGHATLYWYRQILGQGPELLVQFQDESVVDDSQLPKDRFSAERLKGVDSTLKIQPAELGDSAMYLCASSLDTGGEGETQFFGPGTRLTVL.

This chain connects TRBV6-7 to TRBJ2-1, with a possible D match to TRBD2 (5 bases). TRBV6-7 is reported as an ORF; its role is uncertain. The CDR3 extends over 13 amino acids. Trimming pared 4 bases from V and 7 bases from J, leaving 11 bases between. This chain's CDR3 is CASSLSSQNEQFF. CDR3 bases: TGTGCCAGCAGTTTATCTAGCCAAAATGAGCAGTTCTTC.

The rearrangement joins TRBV5-4 to TRBJ2-1; D assignment may be TRBD1 or TRBD2 (6 bases each). The CDR3 extends over 14 amino acids. Trimming took 4 bases from V and 6 from J, leaving 14 bases between them. Germline CDR1 reads SGHNT; CDR2 reads YYREEE (reference sequence). CDR3 sequence: CASSPGGGVNEQFF. The CDR3, as DNA: TGTGCCAGCAGCCCCGGGGGCGGGGTCAATGAGCAGTTCTTC.

The genes are TRBV12-3 or TRBV12-4 and TRBJ2-3; 10 nucleotides agree with TRBD2. Unmatched junction bases numbered 7, after V lost 6 bases and J lost 1 base. CDR3 length: 16 residues. CDR3 sequence: CASSPGLAVRTDTQYF. CDR3 in DNA: TGTGCCAGCAGCCCCGGACTAGCGGTCCGCACAGATACGCAGTATTTT.

This sequence joins TRBV6-5 and TRBJ2-1; D is uncertain. The CDR3 covers 14 residues. The germline CDR1 and CDR2 sequences are MNHEY and SVGAGI. Deletions cut 4 bases from V and 1 base from J, with 8 bases between. The CDR3 reads CASSFDPSYNEQFF. The CDR3 coding sequence is TGTGCCAGCAGTTTCGACCCTTCCTACAATGAGCAGTTCTTC.

This clonotype was seen more than once but under ten times. The rearrangement links TRBV6-5 to TRBJ2-3, with a weak D call TRBD1 (5 bases). The CDR3 has 15 residues. Looked up from germline, CDR1 is MNHEY and CDR2 is SVGAGI. The V and J ends lost 2 bases and 1 base respectively, with 10 bases between them. CDR3 protein: CASSYGAEGTDTQYF. The DNA for the CDR3 is TGTGCCAGCAGTTACGGGGCCGAAGGCACAGATACGCAGTATTTT.

The chain couples TRBV6-8 to TRBJ2-7; 13 bases map to TRBD2. CDR1 MNHGY and CDR2 SAAAGT come from the germline V gene. The CDR3 is made up of 14 amino acids. The V and J ends lost 6 bases and 4 bases, in that order; junction bases with no gene match: 3. The CDR3 sequence: CASREGLAGYEQYF. The CDR3 DNA is TGTGCCAGCAGGGAGGGACTAGCGGGGTACGAGCAGTACTTC.

By sample fraction, this clonotype is medium-sized. The rearrangement links TRBV6-1 to TRBJ2-1; 15 nucleotides align to TRBD2. Germline V gene data show CDR1 as MNHNS and CDR2 as SASEGT. The V segment lost 6 bases and the J segment 5 bases; nucleotides outside the gene matches: 5. This CDR3 has 16 residues. This CDR3 is CASSRTSGRGNNEQFF. The CDR3 nucleotides are TGTGCCAGCAGCCGGACTAGCGGGAGGGGCAACAATGAGCAGTTCTTC.

The chain is built from TRBV12-3 or TRBV12-4 and TRBJ2-1; D is tentatively TRBD1 or TRBD2 (6 bases each). With the DNA end fitting TRBJ2-7 better, the J assignment may be wrong. The CDR3 spans 14 residues. The CDR3 reads CASSRGTGSYEQYF. The CDR3 DNA is TGTGCCAGCAGTAGGGGGACTGGCTCCTACGAGCAGTACTTC.

The chain recombines TRBV6-1 with TRBJ2-5; 10 bases map to TRBD1. V lost 5 bases and J lost 5; bases outside the gene matches: 11. The CDR3 contains 16 residues. Germline V gene lookup returns CDR1 MNHNS and CDR2 SASEGT. CDR3 DNA sequence: TGTGCCAGCAGTTCCGGGGGACAGGGGTCTGGGGAGACCCAGTACTTC. Translating gives CASSSGGQGSGETQYF.

This chain connects TRBV12-3 or TRBV12-4 to TRBJ2-1; 7 bases are a match to TRBD1. This CDR3 comprises 14 residues. The junction had 9 bases not matched to a gene; V was cut back by 6 bases and J by 7 bases. CDR3 in amino acids: CASRGTEFENEQFF. CDR3 in DNA: TGTGCCAGCAGAGGGACAGAATTTGAGAATGAGCAGTTCTTC.

This clonotype is medium-sized. The CDR3 here is CAIRVAGEAQRHEQYF. In DNA, the CDR3 is TGTGCCATCAGAGTAGCGGGAGAGGCCCAGCGCCACGAGCAGTACTTC. This rearrangement joins TRBV10-3 to TRBJ2-1; TRBD2 matches 9 bases. The J call is uncertain, as TRBJ2-7 better fits the DNA end. There are 16 residues in the CDR3. The germline V gene encodes CDR1 ENHRY and CDR2 SYGVKD.

By sample share, this clonotype is medium-sized. The chain combines TRBV12-3 or TRBV12-4 with TRBJ2-3; a weak D match, TRBD2 (5 bases). The CDR3 loop spans 18 amino acids. Between the trimmed V and J ends, which lost 6 bases and 3 bases, there was a span of 25 bases. In DNA, the CDR3 is TGTGCCAGCAGACTATGGGCTTTCGAGGGATTTCGGACAGATACGCAGTATTTT. It specifies CASRLWAFEGFRTDTQYF.

The chain has TRBV6-1 and TRBJ2-4; D call uncertain. The CDR3 is made up of 15 amino acids. The V end lost 11 bases, the J end lost 0 bases, and 17 bases lay between the germline ends. Germline CDR1 reads MNHNS; CDR2 reads SASEGT. In nucleotides, the CDR3 is TGTGCCCGAAACCCCCTATTACTAGCCAAAAACATTCAGTACTTC. It specifies CARNPLLLAKNIQYF.

The chain uses TRBV7-8 and TRBJ2-4; D may be TRBD1 (5 bases). V lost 4 bases and J lost 8, with 15 bases in between. Germline V gene sequence: CDR1 SGHVS, CDR2 FQNEAQ. The CDR3 sequence is 14 residues long. CDR3 protein: CASSSQGTGDIQYF. CDR3 bases: TGTGCCAGCAGCTCGCAGGGTACAGGAGACATTCAGTACTTC.